This TCR beta chain stems from a study of CD8 T cells in Susac syndrome. Per germline, CDR1 SGDLS and CDR2 YYNGEE. This CDR3 spans 16 amino acids. Trimming took 4 bases from V and 2 from J; bases not matched to a gene: 10. High-throughput TCR beta sequencing covered peripheral CD8+ and CD4+ T cells. TEMRA cells were FACS-enriched, and CD8+ and CD4+ T cells were isolated negatively. Reverse transcription of about 0.5 to 1 ug RNA used random hexamers. Amplification of TCR beta CDR3 spanned 54 Vbeta and 13 Jbeta via immunoSEQ multiplex PCR. TCRdb recomputed calls from the immunoSEQ multiplex PCR reads with MiXCR, one row per CDR3 protein. The sample holds 190,000 or so distinct CDR3 sequences, 85% to 95% seen once.

Sequenced material: CD4+ T cells from PBMCs. The chain uses TRBV9 and TRBJ2-5; TRBD2 matches at 8 bases. The TCR sequence derives from a human donor with multiple sclerosis. CDR3 in amino acids: CASSPFGGGSQETQYF. In nucleotides, the CDR3 is TGTGCCAGCAGCCCCTTTGGCGGGGGGTCGCAAGAGACCCAGTACTTC.